The sequence of this T cell receptor (beta chain) was determined in a study of siplizumab effects on memory and regulatory T cells. A word on this clone: Its antigen is as yet unknown. Germline is not matched at one junction end, which may reflect a read error.

Study observations and caveats: Contribution to the alloresponse seemed major for naive T cells, which also seemed more diverse than memory cells. Some alloreactive sequences were traceable to unstimulated CD4+ memory cells, and siplizumab significantly reduced them.

The CDR3 spans 11 residues. Germline V gives CDR1 SGHAT, CDR2 FQDESV (reference sequence). Some clones are missing from TCRdb's copy, which holds only in-frame ones; the method was immunoSEQ multiplex PCR. The sample includes some 100,000 clones, 92% of them seen just once. The sequenced sample was non-Treg CD4+ T cells sorted from blood. The TCR sequence derives from a human donor in good health. V and J are TRBV11-1 and TRBJ2-7; weak D call: TRBD2 (6 bases). CDR3 residues: CASSSGRRVTF. The CDR3 bases are TGTGCCAGCAGCTCGGGGAGGCGGGTCACGTTC. Using reference TRBV11-1 and TRBJ2-7 for the parts outside the CDR3, the full variable domain is EAEVAQSPRYKITEKSQAVAFWCDPISGHATLYWYRQILGQGPELLVQFQDESVVDDSQLPKDRFSAERLKGVDSTLKIQPAELGDSAMYLCASSSGRRVTFGPGTRLTVT.